This T cell receptor (beta chain) was sequenced during a study of T cells after yellow fever vaccination. TCRdb re-derived calls from the 5' RACE reads in MiXCR, one entry per CDR3 protein. The table lists about 320,000 distinct CDR3 sequences, around 4.5% of them singletons. The CDR3 extends over 14 amino acids. The germline V gene has CDR1 MDHEN and CDR2 SYDVKM. After removal of 6 bases from V and 7 bases from J, the junction contained 5 bases not matched to a gene. The sequencing used PBMCs, collected 15 days after the yellow fever booster vaccination. This sequence was found in a man aged 18 to 30 who received the YFV17D yellow fever vaccine. The chain combines TRBV28 with TRBJ2-1; 11 bases agree with TRBD1. DNA for the CDR3: TGTGCCAGCAGGCTAGGACAGGGGGCGAATGAGCAGTTCTTC. As protein: CASRLGQGANEQFF.